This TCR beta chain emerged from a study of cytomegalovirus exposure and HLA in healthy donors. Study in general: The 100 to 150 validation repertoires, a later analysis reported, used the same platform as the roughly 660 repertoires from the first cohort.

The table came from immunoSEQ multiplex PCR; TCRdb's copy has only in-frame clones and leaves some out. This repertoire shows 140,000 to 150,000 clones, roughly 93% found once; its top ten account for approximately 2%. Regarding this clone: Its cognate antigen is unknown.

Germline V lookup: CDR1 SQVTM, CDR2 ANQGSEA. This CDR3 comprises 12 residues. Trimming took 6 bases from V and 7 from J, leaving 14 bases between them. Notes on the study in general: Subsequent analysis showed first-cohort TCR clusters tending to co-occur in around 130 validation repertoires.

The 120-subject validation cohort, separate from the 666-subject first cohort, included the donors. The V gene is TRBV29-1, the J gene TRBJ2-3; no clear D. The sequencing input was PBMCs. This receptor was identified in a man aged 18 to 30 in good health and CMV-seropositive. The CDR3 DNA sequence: TGCAGCGTGCAGACTCAAGGCTATACGCAGTATTTT. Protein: CSVQTQGYTQYF.